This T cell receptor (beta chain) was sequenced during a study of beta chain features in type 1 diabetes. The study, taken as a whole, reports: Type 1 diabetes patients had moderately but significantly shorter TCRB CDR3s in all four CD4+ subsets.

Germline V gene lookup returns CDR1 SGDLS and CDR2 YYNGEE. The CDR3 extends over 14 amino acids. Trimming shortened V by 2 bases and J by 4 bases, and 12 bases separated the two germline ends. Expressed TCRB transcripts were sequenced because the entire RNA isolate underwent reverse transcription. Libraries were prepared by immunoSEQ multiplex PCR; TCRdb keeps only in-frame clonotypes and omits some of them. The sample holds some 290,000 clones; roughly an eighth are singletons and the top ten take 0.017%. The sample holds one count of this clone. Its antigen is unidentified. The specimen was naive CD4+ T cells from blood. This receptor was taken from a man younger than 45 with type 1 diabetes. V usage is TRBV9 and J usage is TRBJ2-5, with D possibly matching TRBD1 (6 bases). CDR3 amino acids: CASSVAAGAETQYF. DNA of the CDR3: TGTGCCAGCAGCGTGGCGGCAGGGGCAGAGACCCAGTACTTC. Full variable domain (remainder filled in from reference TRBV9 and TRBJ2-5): DSGVTQTPKHLITATGQRVTLRCSPRSGDLSVYWYQQSLDQGLQFLIQYYNGEERAKGNILERFSAQQFPDLHSELNLSSLELGDSALYFCASSVAAGAETQYFGPGTRLLVL.